This is a list of T cell receptor beta chains from one sample in a study of cytomegalovirus exposure and HLA in healthy donors. The repertoire was sequenced with immunoSEQ multiplex PCR; TCRdb's copy has only in-frame clones and lacks some. This table holds 130,000 to 150,000 clones, about 80% found once. Sequenced sample: PBMCs. The receptors stem from a man aged 40-49 years in good health and CMV-seronegative. Both conserved end residues are part of each CDR3. The D gene is left open where the match is weak. Size tells how often a clone was seen (once, few, many) or the class of an expanded clone, and some rows leave it out.

CASSAMDRGFTEAFF	TGTGCCAGCAGCGCCATGGACAGGGGGTTTACTGAAGCTTTCTTT	15	TRBV9	.	TRBJ1-1	TRBD1
CSAVASSYEQYF	TGCAGCGCCGTAGCGAGCTCCTACGAGCAGTACTTC	12	TRBV29-1	.	TRBJ2-7	.
CAISGQGALTDTQYF	TGTGCCATCAGCGGACAGGGGGCTTTGACAGATACGCAGTATTTT	15	TRBV10-3	.	TRBJ2-3	TRBD1
CASSASMPGGLNNEQFF	TGTGCCAGCAGCGCGTCGATGCCGGGGGGTCTCAACAATGAGCAGTTCTTC	17	TRBV9	.	TRBJ2-1	TRBD2
CASSQPQGFSTNVLTF	TGCGCCAGCAGTCAACCTCAGGGGTTCTCGACCAACGTCCTGACTTTC	16	TRBV23-1	once	TRBJ2-6	.
CASSSGTLFRELFF	TGTGCCAGCAGCTCCGGGACTCTCTTCCGGGAGCTGTTTTTT	14	TRBV5-4	.	TRBJ2-2	.
CATRMDNVGEQYF	TGTGCCACCAGAATGGACAACGTCGGGGAGCAGTACTTC	13	TRBV15	.	TRBJ2-7	.
CASSLRDSSYEQYF	TGTGCCAGCAGTCTCCGGGACAGCTCCTACGAGCAGTACTTC	14	TRBV6-1	.	TRBJ2-7	TRBD1
CASSSGQNEKLFF	TGTGCCAGCTCATCGGGACAGAATGAAAAACTGTTTTTT	13	TRBV18	few	TRBJ1-4	TRBD1
CASSLSRAQETQYF	TGCGCCAGCAGCTTGTCGCGGGCGCAAGAGACCCAGTACTTC	14	TRBV5-1	once	TRBJ2-5	.
CASSVPRTGVSYNEQFF	TGTGCCAGCAGCGTTCCGCGGACTGGGGTCTCCTACAATGAGCAGTTCTTC	17	TRBV9	.	TRBJ2-1	.
CSVAVAGGNGELFF	TGCAGCGTTGCGGTAGCGGGGGGAAACGGGGAGCTGTTTTTT	14	TRBV29-1	once	TRBJ2-2	TRBD2
CASSPGQDTEAFF	TGTGCCAGCAGTCCTGGACAGGACACTGAAGCTTTCTTT	13	TRBV11-3	.	TRBJ1-1	TRBD1
CASSRPGQGNTGELFF	TGTGCCAGCAGTAGACCGGGACAGGGCAACACCGGGGAGCTGTTTTTT	16	TRBV6-6	.	TRBJ2-2	TRBD1
CASSPILRQNTGELFF	TGTGCCAGCTCACCGATACTGCGACAAAACACCGGGGAGCTGTTTTTT	16	TRBV18	.	TRBJ2-2	.